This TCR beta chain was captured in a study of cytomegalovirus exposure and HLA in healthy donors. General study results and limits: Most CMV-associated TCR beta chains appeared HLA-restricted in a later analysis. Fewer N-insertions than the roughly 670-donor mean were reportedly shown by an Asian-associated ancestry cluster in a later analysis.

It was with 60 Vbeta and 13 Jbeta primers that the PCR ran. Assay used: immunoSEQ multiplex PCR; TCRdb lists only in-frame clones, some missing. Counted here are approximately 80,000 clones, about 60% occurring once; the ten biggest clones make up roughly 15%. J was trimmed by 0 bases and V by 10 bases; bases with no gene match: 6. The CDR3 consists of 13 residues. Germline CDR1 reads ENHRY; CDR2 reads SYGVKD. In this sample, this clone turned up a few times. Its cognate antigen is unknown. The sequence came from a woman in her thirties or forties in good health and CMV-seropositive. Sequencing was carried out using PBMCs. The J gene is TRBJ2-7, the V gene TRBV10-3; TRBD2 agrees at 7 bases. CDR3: CATHGGDSYEQYF. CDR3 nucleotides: TGTGCCACACATGGGGGGGACTCCTACGAGCAGTACTTC.